A single sample is the source of the 28 T cell receptor beta chains below, sequenced in a study of identical twins. TCRdb recomputed calls from the 5' RACE reads with MiXCR, one row per CDR3 protein. The sample has around 280,000 distinct CDR3 sequences; approximately 8.5% are singletons. The sample also formed part of further work on yellow fever vaccine responses in identical twins.

Material for sequencing was memory (CD45RO+) T cells sorted from blood. Receptor source: a woman between 18 and 30 years old in good health.

In its sample, this clonotype was seen a few times. The chain employs TRBV3-1 and TRBJ1-2; no clear D. V lost 0 bases, J lost 5 bases, and 10 bases lay in between. The CDR3 has 14 residues. CDR1 and CDR2 (germline): LGHDT, YNNKEL (reference sequence). CDR3 in amino acids: CASSQDASGYGYTF. The CDR3 coding sequence is TGTGCCAGCAGCCAAGATGCTTCGGGGTATGGCTACACCTTC.

V gene TRBV15 combines with J gene TRBJ1-4; D gene unclear. V lost 3 bases and J 4 bases, leaving 6 bases between the germline ends. CDR1 and CDR2 from the germline V gene are LNHNV and YYDKDF (reference sequence). The CDR3 spans 13 residues. CDR3 sequence: CATSRRVNEKLFF. DNA for the CDR3: TGTGCCACCAGCAGGAGAGTTAATGAAAAACTGTTTTTT.

Only a few counts were recorded for this clonotype. This chain uses TRBV2 with TRBJ2-5, with TRBD1 matching over 8 bases. Trimming cost V 6 bases and J 5 bases; bases outside gene matches: 8. The length of the CDR3 is 14 residues. CDR1 is SNHLY and CDR2 is FYNNEI in the germline V gene. CDR3 coding DNA: TGTGCCAGCAGGTATACAGGGGGTCAGGAGACCCAGTACTTC. Translation: CASRYTGGQETQYF. Full variable domain (missing parts from reference TRBV2 and TRBJ2-5): EPEVTQTPSHQVTQMGQEVILRCVPISNHLYFYWYRQILGQKVEFLVSFYNNEISEKSEIFDDQFSVERPDGSNFTLKIRSTKLEDSAMYFCASRYTGGQETQYFGPGTRLLVL.

There are a few counts of this clonotype. J is TRBJ1-1 and V is TRBV5-1; TRBD1 aligns across 9 bases. This CDR3 spans 19 amino acids. V gave up 2 bases and J gave up 4 bases; unmatched junction bases: 18. The germline V gene encodes CDR1 SGHRS and CDR2 YFSETQ. Written as DNA, the CDR3 is TGCGCCAGCAGCTTCGTCCCTACTAACAGGGGGCTTGGGGGCACTGAAGCTTTCTTT. Amino acid sequence: CASSFVPTNRGLGGTEAFF. The full variable domain, its missing parts supplied by reference TRBV5-1 and TRBJ1-1, is KAGVTQTPRYLIKTRGQQVTLSCSPISGHRSVSWYQQTPGQGLQFLFEYFSETQRNKGNFPGRFSGRQFSNSRSEMNVSTLELGDSALYLCASSFVPTNRGLGGTEAFFGQGTRLTVV.

V usage is TRBV24-1 and J usage is TRBJ2-1, with 10 bases matching TRBD1. Losses at the gene ends were 0 bases for V and 9 bases for J; bases not matched to a gene: 10. Germline V gene lookup returns CDR1 KGHDR and CDR2 SFDVKD. The CDR3 spans 17 residues. CDR3 loop: CATSDLKWTGGSGEQFF. The CDR3 DNA reads as TGTGCCACCAGTGATTTGAAGTGGACAGGGGGTTCAGGTGAGCAGTTCTTC.

V is TRBV13 and J is TRBJ2-1; 11 bases are a match to TRBD2. There are 17 residues in the CDR3. V lost 3 bases, J lost 5 bases, and 9 bases stayed unmatched. Germline CDR1 PRHDT, CDR2 FYEKMQ (reference sequence). The CDR3, as DNA: TGTGCCAGCAGCTTGGAATTAGCGGGGGGGCTCGACAATGAGCAGTTCTTC. This gives the protein CASSLELAGGLDNEQFF.

The DNA for the CDR3 is TGTGCCAGCAGCCAGCTAGCGGCTGTAATGGATGAGCAGTTCTTC. Its translation: CASSQLAAVMDEQFF. This rearrangement joins TRBV3-1 to TRBJ2-1, with 7 bases matching TRBD2. Germline CDR1 LGHDT, CDR2 YNNKEL (reference sequence). V lost 3 bases, J lost 8 bases, and 10 bases stayed unmatched. The CDR3 totals 15 residues.

This clonotype was observed many times. This chain uses TRBV7-8 with TRBJ2-7, with a tentative D call TRBD1 (5 bases). Germline V CDR1 and CDR2: SGHVS, FQNEAQ. CDR3 size: 16 residues. V was pared by 5 bases and J by 1 base, with 18 bases between. The CDR3 protein is CASSARTQRASYEQYF. As DNA, the CDR3 is TGTGCCAGCAGCGCTCGGACACAAAGGGCATCCTACGAGCAGTACTTC.

This clonotype was recorded a few times. The chain carries TRBV7-2 and TRBJ2-1; D not resolved. The germline gives CDR1 SGHTA, CDR2 FQGNSA. Between the trimmed V and J ends, which lost 3 bases and 4 bases, there was a span of 7 bases. This CDR3 comprises 13 residues. This CDR3 reads CASSFLPYNEQFF. CDR3 in DNA: TGTGCCAGCAGCTTTCTGCCGTACAATGAGCAGTTCTTC.

In its sample, this clonotype was seen many times. The chain employs TRBV24-1 and TRBJ2-1, with TRBD1 identical over 9 bases. The length of the CDR3 is 16 residues. The trim removed 2 bases at V and 5 bases at J, leaving 6 bases unmatched. CDR1 KGHDR and CDR2 SFDVKD come from the germline V gene. This chain's CDR3 is CATSDWGQGINNEQFF. The CDR3 DNA is TGTGCCACCAGTGATTGGGGACAGGGTATTAACAATGAGCAGTTCTTC.

This clonotype was detected only a few times. The chain recombines TRBV5-6 with TRBJ2-2, with unresolved D. This CDR3 comprises 15 residues. V lost 0 bases and J 5 bases, leaving 11 bases between the germline ends. CDR1 is SGHDT, CDR2 YYEEEE, per germline. The CDR3 spells CASSLGSVATGELFF. For the CDR3, the DNA is TGTGCCAGCAGCTTGGGGTCGGTGGCTACCGGGGAGCTGTTTTTT.

This clonotype was picked up many times. This chain connects TRBV12-3 or TRBV12-4 to TRBJ2-2, with 7 bases fitting TRBD1. The CDR3 length is 19 residues. V dropped 3 bases and J dropped 3; count of bases not matched to a gene: 16. CDR3 nucleotides: TGTGCCAGCAGTTTTTGGCGACAGGGTATCTACCGGGACACCGGGGAGCTGTTTTTT. This codes for CASSFWRQGIYRDTGELFF.

This clonotype was observed at least ten times. The chain is built from TRBV10-3 and TRBJ2-2; D is undetermined. CDR3 size: 14 residues. Germline lookup yields CDR1 ENHRY and CDR2 SYGVKD. V was pared by 7 bases and J by 0 bases, with 9 bases between. In DNA, the CDR3 is TGTGCCATCACCAGAGCCCCGAACACCGGGGAGCTGTTTTTT. Protein sequence: CAITRAPNTGELFF.

This clonotype came up many times. The chain joins TRBV6-5 to TRBJ2-1, with 9 bases identical to TRBD1. The CDR3 has 17 amino acids. Trimming at V came to 2 bases and at J to 7 bases, leaving 12 bases not matched to a gene. Germline CDR1 reads MNHEY; CDR2 reads SVGAGI. The DNA of the CDR3 is TGTGCCAGCAGTTACCGACACCGGGACAGGGATTGGAATGAGCAGTTCTTC. Translation gives CASSYRHRDRDWNEQFF.

This clonotype has only a few counts. CDR3 nucleotide sequence: TGTGCCATCAGTGAGTCAGGTCTAGCGGGAATGGATGAGCAGTTCTTC. This translates into CAISESGLAGMDEQFF. The rearrangement links TRBV10-3 to TRBJ2-1; TRBD2 aligns across 9 bases. CDR1 ENHRY and CDR2 SYGVKD come from the germline V gene. This CDR3 is built from 16 residues. V dropped 0 bases and J dropped 8; count of bases not matched to a gene: 8.

The sample holds many counts of this clonotype. V is TRBV5-5 and J is TRBJ1-4, with TRBD1 identical over 7 bases. The CDR3 consists of 15 residues. The trim removed 0 bases at V and 7 bases at J, leaving 6 bases unmatched. CDR1 and CDR2 (germline): SGHKS, YYEKEE (reference sequence). The CDR3 DNA follows: TGTGCCAGCAGCTTGGTGTCAGGGGGATCTGAAAAACTGTTTTTT. Translated, it gives CASSLVSGGSEKLFF. The full variable domain, completed using reference TRBV5-5 and TRBJ1-4, is DAGVTQSPTHLIKTRGQQVTLRCSPISGHKSVSWYQQVLGQGPQFIFQYYEKEERGRGNFPDRFSARQFPNYSSELNVNALLLGDSALYLCASSLVSGGSEKLFFGSGTQLSVL.

This clonotype showed up many times. The chain is built from TRBV3-1 and TRBJ2-7, with D perhaps TRBD2 (6 bases). The CDR3 is 15 amino acids. Germline CDR1 and CDR2: LGHDT and YNNKEL (reference sequence). Trimming removed 0 bases from V and 5 bases from J, with 14 bases in between. The CDR3 DNA follows: TGTGCCAGCAGCCAAGAAGGGCCCAGGAGGGACGAGCAGTACTTC. Protein: CASSQEGPRRDEQYF.

At least ten counts were recorded for this clonotype. The chain couples TRBV12-3 or TRBV12-4 to TRBJ2-1; 9 bases align to TRBD1. The length of the CDR3 is 12 residues. V lost 8 bases, J lost 8 bases, and 4 bases stayed unmatched. The CDR3 here is CASRTGEDEQFF. CDR3 sequence (DNA): TGTGCCAGCCGGACAGGGGAGGATGAGCAGTTCTTC.

This clonotype was seen repeatedly, ten times or more. This sequence joins TRBV20-1 and TRBJ2-1, with 11 bases identical to TRBD2. The ends lost 5 bases at V and 2 bases at J; junction bases unmatched: 8. The CDR3 runs to 16 residues. Germline values: CDR1 DFQATT, CDR2 SNEGSKA (reference sequence). DNA of the CDR3: TGCAGTGCTTGGGGGACTAGCGGACTTACCTACAATGAGCAGTTCTTC. Encoded protein: CSAWGTSGLTYNEQFF.

V and J are TRBV20-1 and TRBJ1-6; D gene uncertain. Germline-derived CDR1 and CDR2 are DFQATT and SNEGSKA (reference sequence). V shed 3 bases and J shed 9 bases, with 15 bases lying between them. The length of the CDR3 is 14 residues. CDR3 coding DNA: TGCAGTGCTAGTGGAAAGAAGATTTCTTCACCCCTCCACTTT. It translates to CSASGKKISSPLHF.

This clonotype turned up a few times. The J gene is TRBJ1-1, the V gene TRBV7-8; D gene ambiguous. V was trimmed by 4 bases and J by 8 bases, leaving 23 bases between them. The CDR3 has 16 amino acids. Per the germline V gene, CDR1 is SGHVS and CDR2 is FQNEAQ. This CDR3 is CASSWRTSGSLWEAFF. CDR3 sequence (DNA): TGTGCCAGCAGCTGGAGGACTAGCGGGAGTTTGTGGGAAGCTTTCTTT.

This clonotype was observed a handful of times. The chain couples TRBV7-3 to TRBJ2-3; D perhaps matches TRBD1 (7 bases). V was pared by 2 bases and J by 6 bases, with 18 bases between. The CDR3 totals 16 residues. Germline values: CDR1 SGHTA, CDR2 FQGTGA. DNA for the CDR3: TGTGCCAGCAGCTTAGGGGCAGGGGGAGGCTTGGATACGCAGTATTTT. Protein sequence: CASSLGAGGGLDTQYF.

This clonotype has more than one count but fewer than ten. The genes are TRBV27 and TRBJ1-2, with 9 nucleotides matching TRBD1. J lost 5 bases, V lost 4 bases, and 8 bases had no gene match. Germline CDR1 MNHEY, CDR2 SMNVEV (reference sequence). This CDR3 is built from 15 residues. As DNA, the CDR3 is TGTGCCAGCAGTTCCCCCGGGACAGGGTGGTATGGCTACACCTTC. Protein: CASSSPGTGWYGYTF.

This clonotype showed up many times. This chain connects TRBV12-3 or TRBV12-4 to TRBJ1-1; D call uncertain. The CDR3 length is 13 residues. V lost 7 bases and J 2 bases, leaving 11 bases between the germline ends. The CDR3 here is CASIRAANTEAFF. In DNA form, the CDR3 reads TGTGCCAGCATCAGAGCGGCAAACACTGAAGCTTTCTTT.

Notes on this clonotype: The junction differs from germline at one of its ends, possibly a read error. This sequence joins TRBV20-1 and TRBJ2-3, with TRBD2 matching over 9 bases. This CDR3 comprises 18 residues. Germline V gene lookup returns CDR1 DFQATT and CDR2 SNEGSKA (reference sequence). The CDR3 reads CCARDPGQAGGATDTQYF. CDR3 DNA sequence: TGCTGTGCTAGAGACCCGGGCCAAGCGGGAGGCGCCACAGATACGCAGTATTTT.

This chain connects TRBV15 to TRBJ2-5; D uncertain. The germline gives CDR1 LNHNV, CDR2 YYDKDF (reference sequence). This CDR3 has 13 amino acids. Trimming removed 5 bases from V and 6 bases from J, with 13 bases in between. This CDR3 reads CATSQLPGQTQYF. CDR3 DNA sequence: TGTGCCACCAGCCAGCTGCCGGGCCAGACCCAGTACTTC. The full variable domain, in which reference TRBV15 and TRBJ2-5 provide the parts outside the CDR3, is DAMVIQNPRYQVTQFGKPVTLSCSQTLNHNVMYWYQQKSSQAPKLLFHYYDKDFNNEADTPDNFQSRRPNTSFCFLDIRSPGLGDTAMYLCATSQLPGQTQYFGPGTRLLVL.

The chain has TRBV7-8 and TRBJ2-1, with D possibly being TRBD1 (6 bases). The V end lost 5 bases, the J end lost 2 bases, and 16 bases lay between the germline ends. The CDR3 length is 16 residues. In germline, CDR1 is SGHVS, CDR2 FQNEAQ. The CDR3 coding sequence is TGTGCCAGCAGCGAAGTGGCAGGGGCACCCTACAATGAGCAGTTCTTC. Its protein product is CASSEVAGAPYNEQFF.

A few counts support this clonotype. The gene calls are TRBV5-1 and TRBJ2-7, with D perhaps TRBD1 (5 bases). This CDR3 contains 13 residues. Germline V gene data show CDR1 as SGHRS and CDR2 as YFSETQ. The V gene lost 8 bases and the J gene lost 3 bases, with 15 bases spanning the gap. CDR3: CASETGDGYEQYF. CDR3 coding DNA: TGCGCCAGTGAAACAGGCGACGGCTACGAGCAGTACTTC.